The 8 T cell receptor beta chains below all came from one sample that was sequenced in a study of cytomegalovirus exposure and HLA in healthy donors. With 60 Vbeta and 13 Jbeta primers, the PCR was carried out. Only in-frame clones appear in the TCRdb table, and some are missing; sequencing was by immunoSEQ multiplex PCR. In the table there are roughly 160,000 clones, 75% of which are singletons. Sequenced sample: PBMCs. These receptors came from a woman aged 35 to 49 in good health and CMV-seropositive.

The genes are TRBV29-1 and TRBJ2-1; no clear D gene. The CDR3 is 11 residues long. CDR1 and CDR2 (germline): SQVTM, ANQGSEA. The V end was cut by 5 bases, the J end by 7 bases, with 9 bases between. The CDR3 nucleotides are TGCAGCGTTCCGAGCTGGAATGAGCAGTTCTTC. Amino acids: CSVPSWNEQFF.

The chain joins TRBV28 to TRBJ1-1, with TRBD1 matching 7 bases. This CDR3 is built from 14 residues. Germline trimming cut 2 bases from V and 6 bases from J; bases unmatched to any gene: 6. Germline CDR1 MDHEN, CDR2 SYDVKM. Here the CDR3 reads CASSLRGGFAEAFF. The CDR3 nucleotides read TGTGCCAGCAGTTTACGAGGGGGCTTCGCTGAAGCTTTCTTT.

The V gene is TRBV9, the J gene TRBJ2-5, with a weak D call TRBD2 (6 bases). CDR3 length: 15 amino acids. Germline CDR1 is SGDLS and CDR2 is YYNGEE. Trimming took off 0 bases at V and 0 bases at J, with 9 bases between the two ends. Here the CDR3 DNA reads TGTGCCAGCAGCGTAGCGGGACTTTACCAAGAGACCCAGTACTTC. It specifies CASSVAGLYQETQYF.

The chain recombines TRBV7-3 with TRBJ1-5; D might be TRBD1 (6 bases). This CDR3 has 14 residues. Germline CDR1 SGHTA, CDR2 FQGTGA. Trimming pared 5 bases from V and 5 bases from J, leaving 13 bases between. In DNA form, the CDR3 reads TGTGCCAGCAGCCTTGACAGGAGACATCAGCCCCAGCATTTT. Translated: CASSLDRRHQPQHF.

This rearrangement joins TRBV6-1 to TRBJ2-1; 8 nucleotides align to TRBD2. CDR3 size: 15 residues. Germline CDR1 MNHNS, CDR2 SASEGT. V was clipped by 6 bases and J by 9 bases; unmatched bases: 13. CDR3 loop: CASRTSGRGNGEQFF. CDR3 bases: TGTGCCAGCAGGACAAGCGGGAGAGGGAACGGTGAGCAGTTCTTC.

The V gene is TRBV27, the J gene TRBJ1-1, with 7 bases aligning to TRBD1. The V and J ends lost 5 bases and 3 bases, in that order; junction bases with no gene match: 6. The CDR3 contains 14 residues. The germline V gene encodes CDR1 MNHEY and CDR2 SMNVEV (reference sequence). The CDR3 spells CASSPLTGYTEAFF. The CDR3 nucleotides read TGTGCCAGCAGTCCCCTGACAGGGTACACTGAAGCTTTCTTT.

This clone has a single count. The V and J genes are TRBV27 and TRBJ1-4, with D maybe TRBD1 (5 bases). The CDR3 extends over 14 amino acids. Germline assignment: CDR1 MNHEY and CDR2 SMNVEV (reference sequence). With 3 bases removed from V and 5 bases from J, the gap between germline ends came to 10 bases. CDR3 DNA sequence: TGTGCCAGCAGTTTCACAGGTTTAAATGAAAAACTGTTTTTT. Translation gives CASSFTGLNEKLFF. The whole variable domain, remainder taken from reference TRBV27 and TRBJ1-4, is EAQVTQNPRYLITVTGKKLTVTCSQNMNHEYMSWYRQDPGLGLRQIYYSMNVEVTDKGDVPEGYKVSRKEKRNFPLILESPSPNQTSLYFCASSFTGLNEKLFFGSGTQLSVL.

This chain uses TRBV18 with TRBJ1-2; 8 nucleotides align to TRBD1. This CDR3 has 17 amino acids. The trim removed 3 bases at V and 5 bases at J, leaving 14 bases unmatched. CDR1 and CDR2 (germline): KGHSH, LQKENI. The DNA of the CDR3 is TGTGCCAGCTCACCGGCTCCCCTCAGGGGGCGATCATATGGCTACACCTTC. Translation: CASSPAPLRGRSYGYTF.